These 9 T cell receptor beta chains came from one sample sequenced in a study of T cells in placental villitis. Sequencing used immunoSEQ v4. Data came from immunoSEQ multiplex PCR; TCRdb stores just in-frame clones and leaves some out. Here the sample spans approximately 6,000 clones, roughly 78% being singletons. The source material was placental tissue containing maternal and fetal cells. These receptors came from a human patient with infectious villitis; the placental T cells may come from both mother and fetus.

This clone appeared a single time. The chain couples TRBV30 to TRBJ1-1; D remains unclear. Germline lookup yields CDR1 GTSNPN and CDR2 SVGIG (reference sequence). The V and J ends lost 3 bases and 1 base respectively, with 6 bases between them. CDR3 size: 12 residues. The CDR3: CAWRRGNTEAFF. The CDR3 nucleotides read TGTGCCTGGAGACGGGGGAACACTGAAGCTTTCTTT.

J is TRBJ1-3 and V is TRBV19; the D gene is possibly TRBD1 (6 bases). The CDR3 is 15 amino acids. Trimming left V 6 bases short and J 0 bases short, with 12 bases between. Germline CDR1 reads LNHDA; CDR2 reads SQIVND (reference sequence). The CDR3: CASSRPGHSGNTIYF. DNA of the CDR3: TGTGCCAGTAGCCGTCCGGGACACTCTGGAAACACCATATATTTT.

This chain joins TRBV5-1 and TRBJ2-7, with 10 positions matching TRBD1. In germline, CDR1 is SGHRS, CDR2 YFSETQ. The CDR3 consists of 15 residues. J gave up 5 bases and V 2 bases, and 7 bases lay outside the gene matches. CDR3 sequence (DNA): TGCGCCAGCAGCTTAGGGACAGGGGCACTCCACGAGCAGTACTTC. The encoded protein is CASSLGTGALHEQYF.

This rearrangement joins TRBV19 to TRBJ2-7; 9 positions agree with TRBD2. Losses at the gene ends were 1 base for V and 1 base for J; bases not matched to a gene: 2. CDR3 length: 15 amino acids. Germline V gene data show CDR1 as LNHDA and CDR2 as SQIVND (reference sequence). CDR3 DNA sequence: TGTGCCAGTAGTATAGGGCTAGCGGGATCCTACGAGCAGTACTTC. This translates into CASSIGLAGSYEQYF.

The chain carries TRBV9 and TRBJ2-3, with 9 bases lining up with TRBD2. CDR3 length: 16 amino acids. Trimming removed 0 bases from V and 5 bases from J; junction bases left unmatched: 7. The germline CDR1 and CDR2 sequences are SGDLS and YYNGEE. In DNA, the CDR3 is TGTGCCAGCAGCGTAGACTTGCGGGGGGGGATAGATACGCAGTATTTT. Translation: CASSVDLRGGIDTQYF.

This chain links TRBV2 with TRBJ1-1, with D unclear. The CDR3 consists of 13 residues. The V gene's germline CDR1 is SNHLY and CDR2 FYNNEI. V was shortened by 0 bases and J by 11 bases, with 13 bases between the two germline ends. This chain's CDR3 is CASSEAVDVRAFF. The CDR3, as DNA: TGTGCCAGCAGTGAAGCCGTTGACGTTCGCGCTTTCTTT.

This sequence joins TRBV7-6 and TRBJ1-2, with D perhaps TRBD1 (5 bases). Germline V gene data show CDR1 as SGHVS and CDR2 as FNYEAQ. The CDR3 contains 12 residues. With 5 bases removed from V and 9 bases from J, the gap between germline ends came to 13 bases. As DNA, the CDR3 is TGTGCCAGCAGCCAGCTCGGGGCCCGCTACACCTTC. It specifies CASSQLGARYTF.

This clone occurred a few times. This chain links TRBV19 with TRBJ2-7, with a weak D call TRBD1 (6 bases). V was cut by 7 bases and J by 2 bases, with 12 bases left in between. This CDR3 has 13 amino acids. Germline assignment: CDR1 LNHDA and CDR2 SQIVND (reference sequence). The CDR3 sequence is CASKKAGAYEQYF. CDR3 sequence (DNA): TGTGCCAGTAAGAAGGCAGGGGCCTACGAGCAGTACTTC.

As DNA, the CDR3 is TGCGCCAGCAGCTTGAATCCTAGCGGGGGGGTATCAACAGATACGCAGTATTTT. Amino acids: CASSLNPSGGVSTDTQYF. The chain uses TRBV5-1 and TRBJ2-3, with TRBD2 identical over 12 bases. Trimming at V came to 1 base and at J to 3 bases, leaving 9 bases not matched to a gene. Per the germline V gene, CDR1 is SGHRS and CDR2 is YFSETQ. This CDR3 region has 18 residues.